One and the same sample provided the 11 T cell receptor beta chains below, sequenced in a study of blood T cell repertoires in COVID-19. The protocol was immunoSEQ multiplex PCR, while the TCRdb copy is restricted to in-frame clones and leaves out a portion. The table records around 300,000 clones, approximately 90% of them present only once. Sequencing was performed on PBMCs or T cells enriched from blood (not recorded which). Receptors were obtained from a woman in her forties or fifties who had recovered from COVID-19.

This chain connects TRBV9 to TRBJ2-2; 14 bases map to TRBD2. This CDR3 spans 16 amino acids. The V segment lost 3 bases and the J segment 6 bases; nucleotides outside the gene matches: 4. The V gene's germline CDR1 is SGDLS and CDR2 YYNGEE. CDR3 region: CASSAGLAGVPGELFF. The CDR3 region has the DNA TGTGCCAGCAGCGCGGGACTAGCGGGAGTCCCCGGGGAGCTGTTTTTT. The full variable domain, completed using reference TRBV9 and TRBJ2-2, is DSGVTQTPKHLITATGQRVTLRCSPRSGDLSVYWYQQSLDQGLQFLIQYYNGEERAKGNILERFSAQQFPDLHSELNLSSLELGDSALYFCASSAGLAGVPGELFFGEGSRLTVL.

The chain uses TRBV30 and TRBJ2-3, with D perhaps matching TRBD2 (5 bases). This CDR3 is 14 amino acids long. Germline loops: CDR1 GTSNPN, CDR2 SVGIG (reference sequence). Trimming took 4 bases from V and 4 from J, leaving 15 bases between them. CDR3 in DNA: TGTGCCTGGACCACGTGGGAGTCTGCAGATACGCAGTATTTT. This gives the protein CAWTTWESADTQYF.

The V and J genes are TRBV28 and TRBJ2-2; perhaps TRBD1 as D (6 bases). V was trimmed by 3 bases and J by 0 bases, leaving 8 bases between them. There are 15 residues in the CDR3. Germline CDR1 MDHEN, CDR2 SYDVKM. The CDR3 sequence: CASSLTGANTGELFF. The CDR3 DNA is TGTGCCAGCAGTTTGACAGGCGCGAACACCGGGGAGCTGTTTTTT.

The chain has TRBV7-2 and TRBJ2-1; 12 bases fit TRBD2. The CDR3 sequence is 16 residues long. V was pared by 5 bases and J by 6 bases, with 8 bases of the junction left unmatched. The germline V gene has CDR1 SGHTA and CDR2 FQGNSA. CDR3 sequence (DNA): TGTGCCAGCAGCCTCCCGGGACTAGCGGGCCGCAATGAGCAGTTCTTC. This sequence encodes CASSLPGLAGRNEQFF.

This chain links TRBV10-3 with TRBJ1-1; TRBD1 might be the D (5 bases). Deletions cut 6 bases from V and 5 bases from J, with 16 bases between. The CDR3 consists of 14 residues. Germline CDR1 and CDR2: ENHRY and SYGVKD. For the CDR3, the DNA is TGTGCCATCAGCGCCGCGGGGGGTAATACTGAAGCTTTCTTT. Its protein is CAISAAGGNTEAFF.

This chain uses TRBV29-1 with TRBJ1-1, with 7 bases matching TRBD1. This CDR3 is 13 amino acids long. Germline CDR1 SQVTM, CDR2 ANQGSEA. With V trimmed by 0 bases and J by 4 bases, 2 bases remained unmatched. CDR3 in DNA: TGCAGCGTTGAAGATGGGACAGCCACTGAAGCTTTCTTT. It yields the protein CSVEDGTATEAFF.

This chain's CDR3 is CASSWGGSGYEQYF. The DNA of the CDR3 is TGTGCCAGCAGTTGGGGCGGTTCGGGCTACGAGCAGTACTTC. V is TRBV6-5 and J is TRBJ2-7; D might be TRBD1 (5 bases). CDR1 MNHEY and CDR2 SVGAGI come from the germline V gene. The germline V and J ends were trimmed by 4 bases and 3 bases, with 13 bases remaining between them. CDR3 size: 14 residues.

The chain's CDR3 is CASCNRAHYGYTF. The CDR3 DNA reads as TGTGCCAGCTGCAACAGAGCCCACTATGGCTACACCTTC. This rearrangement joins TRBV28 to TRBJ1-2; unclear D gene. Germline V gene data show CDR1 as MDHEN and CDR2 as SYDVKM. The CDR3 is made up of 13 amino acids. Trimming shortened V by 8 bases and J by 3 bases, and 13 bases separated the two germline ends.

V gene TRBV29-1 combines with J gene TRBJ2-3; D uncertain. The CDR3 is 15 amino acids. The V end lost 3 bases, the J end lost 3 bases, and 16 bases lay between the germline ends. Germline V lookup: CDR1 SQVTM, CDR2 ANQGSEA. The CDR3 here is CSVEVPLTLTDTQYF. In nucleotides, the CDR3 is TGCAGCGTTGAGGTTCCCCTGACACTTACAGATACGCAGTATTTT.

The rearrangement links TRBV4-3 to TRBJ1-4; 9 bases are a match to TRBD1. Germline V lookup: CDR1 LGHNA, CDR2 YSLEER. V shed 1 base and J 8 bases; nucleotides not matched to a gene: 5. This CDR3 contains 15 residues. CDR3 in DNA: TGCGCCAGCAGCCAAGGCGACAGGGGGGGGGAAAAACTGTTTTTT. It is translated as CASSQGDRGGEKLFF.

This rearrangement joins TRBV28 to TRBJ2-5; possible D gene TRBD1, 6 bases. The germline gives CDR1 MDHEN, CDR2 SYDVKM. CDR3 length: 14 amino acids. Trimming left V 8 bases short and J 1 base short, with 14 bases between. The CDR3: CASQRTALQETQYF. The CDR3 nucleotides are TGTGCCAGCCAAAGGACAGCGCTCCAAGAGACCCAGTACTTC.